This T cell receptor beta chain was observed in a study of T cells in localized non-small cell lung cancer. This table comes from immunoSEQ multiplex PCR, and its TCRdb copy is limited to in-frame clones, with some not included. In the table there are about 25,000 clones, more than 85% of which are singletons. Sequencing was performed on peripheral blood, taken before any cancer treatment. This sequence was found in a man aged 40 to 70 with stage III squamous cell lung carcinoma.

In nucleotides, the CDR3 is TGTGCCAGCAGCCAAGGGGGGGGTCAGCGGGAGCTGTTTTTT. It is translated as CASSQGGGQRELFF. V usage is TRBV7-9 and J usage is TRBJ2-2; TRBD2 is a possible D gene (7 bases). The CDR3 runs 14 residues. V was cut by 5 bases and J by 9 bases, with 16 bases left in between. In germline, CDR1 is SEHNR, CDR2 FQNEAQ (reference sequence).